This T cell receptor beta chain was found in a study of blood T cell repertoires in COVID-19. Overall study context: PBMCs, B-cell-depleted T cells, or T cells provided the cDNA or gDNA that made up the material.

Here immunoSEQ multiplex PCR was the method, and the copy in TCRdb shows in-frame clones only, minus some. The profile covers 200,000 to 250,000 clones, with under 90% appearing a single time and approximately 4% taken by the ten largest. The length of the CDR3 is 16 residues. V lost 3 bases and J lost 0; bases outside the gene matches: 4. Looked up from germline, CDR1 is LNHDA and CDR2 is SQIVND (reference sequence). This clone was counted only a few times. The source is a woman of 80 years or more with acute or convalescent COVID-19. V is TRBV19 and J is TRBJ1-4; 7 bases are a match to TRBD1. The sequencing input was peripheral blood. DNA of the CDR3: TGTGCCAGTAGTATCCAGCAGGGGGCAACTAATGAAAAACTGTTTTTT. Translation gives CASSIQQGATNEKLFF.